Listed below are T cell receptor beta chains from one sample, sequenced in a study of T cells in Graves' hyperthyroidism and ophthalmopathy. TCRdb fed the multiplex PCR reads into MiXCR, producing one record per CDR3 protein. The table shows around 600,000 distinct CDR3 sequences, with about 15% occurring only once. Sample: blood. These receptor sequences come from a woman in her twenties or thirties with Graves' hyperthyroidism. CDR3s include the opening cysteine and the closing phenylalanine or tryptophan. Fields, in order: D gene, J gene, V gene, clone size, CDR3 DNA, CDR3 protein. The D gene is left open where the match is weak. A clone size is listed for some rows: how often the clone was seen (once, few, many), or a class if it is expanded.

D: NA
J: TRBJ2-7
V: TRBV2
size: many
DNA: TGTGCCAGCACCGGAGCGGGTTACGAGCAGTACTTC
CDR3: CASTGAGYEQYF

D: NA
J: TRBJ1-5
V: TRBV2
size: NA
DNA: TGTGCCAGCAGTGAACAGTGGCAGATAAATCAGCCCCAGCATTTT
CDR3: CASSEQWQINQPQHF

D: NA
J: TRBJ2-5
V: TRBV6-5
size: NA
DNA: TGTGCCAGCAGTTACTCAGGGGACCGGACCCAGTACTTC
CDR3: CASSYSGDRTQYF

D: TRBD1
J: TRBJ2-3
V: TRBV24-1
size: many
DNA: TGTGCCACCAGTGAGATCAGGGGGGATACGCAGTATTTT
CDR3: CATSEIRGDTQYF

D: TRBD1
J: TRBJ2-4
V: TRBV30
size: many
DNA: TGTGCCTGGAGTTTAACAGGGGGCCGGAACATTCAGTACTTC
CDR3: CAWSLTGGRNIQYF

D: NA
J: TRBJ2-5
V: TRBV20-1
size: many
DNA: TGCAGTGCTAGGCCAGGGAGCATCCAAGAGACCCAGTACTTC
CDR3: CSARPGSIQETQYF

D: NA
J: TRBJ2-7
V: TRBV2
size: many
DNA: TGTGCCAGCAGTGAAGTCCAAGATGGCTCCTACGAGCAGTACTTC
CDR3: CASSEVQDGSYEQYF

D: NA
J: TRBJ2-1
V: TRBV20-1
size: many
DNA: TGCAGTGTCAGGGCGGGACTGAACAATGAGCAGTTCTTC
CDR3: CSVRAGLNNEQFF

D: TRBD1
J: TRBJ1-1
V: TRBV7-2
size: many
DNA: TGTGCCAGCAGCCAAGACAGGGGCATCGGAGCTTTCTTT
CDR3: CASSQDRGIGAFF

D: NA
J: TRBJ2-1
V: TRBV19
size: NA
DNA: TGTGCCAGTAGTATGGAGCGGATATCCTACAATGAGCAGTTCTTC
CDR3: CASSMERISYNEQFF

D: NA
J: TRBJ2-7
V: TRBV20-1
size: many
DNA: TGCAGTGCTAGGGCCAGGTCAGGGTTATACGAGCAGTACTTC
CDR3: CSARARSGLYEQYF

D: TRBD2
J: TRBJ2-5
V: TRBV28
size: NA
DNA: TGTGCCAGCAGTGCCACTAGCGGGGCGTGGGAGACCCAGTACTTC
CDR3: CASSATSGAWETQYF

D: NA
J: TRBJ2-7
V: TRBV5-1
size: NA
DNA: TGCGCCAGCAGTTCCGGACATAACCTCAACTACGAGCAGTACTTC
CDR3: CASSSGHNLNYEQYF

D: NA
J: TRBJ2-1
V: TRBV7-2
size: many
DNA: TGTGCCAGCAGCCGTAGCGAACCGGGGGTTTACAATGAGCAGTTCTTC
CDR3: CASSRSEPGVYNEQFF

D: NA
J: TRBJ2-3
V: TRBV28
size: many
DNA: TGTGCCAGCAGTTTGTGGCAGGGGGGGGATACGCAGTATTTT
CDR3: CASSLWQGGDTQYF

D: NA
J: TRBJ1-2
V: TRBV29-1
size: NA
DNA: TGCAGCGTTGAAGTTTCAGACTTAGCTGGCTACACCTTC
CDR3: CSVEVSDLAGYTF

D: NA
J: TRBJ1-1
V: TRBV5-1
size: NA
DNA: TGCGCCAGCAGCTCCCGTGGGGCGGGGGGGGCCACTGAAGCTTTCTTT
CDR3: CASSSRGAGGATEAFF

D: TRBD2
J: TRBJ2-3
V: TRBV10-3
size: many
DNA: TGTGCCATCAGTGAGTCGAGTCCTAGCGGGAGAGGGGATACGCAGTATTTT
CDR3: CAISESSPSGRGDTQYF

D: TRBD2
J: TRBJ2-1
V: TRBV9
size: NA
DNA: TGTGCCAGCAGCGCCTTAGCGGGACTTTACAATGAGCAGTTCTTC
CDR3: CASSALAGLYNEQFF

D: TRBD2
J: TRBJ2-1
V: TRBV9
size: many
DNA: TGTGCCAGCAGCGCGGGACTAGCGGGTAACTACAATGAGCAGTTCTTC
CDR3: CASSAGLAGNYNEQFF

D: NA
J: TRBJ2-7
V: TRBV20-1
size: few
DNA: TGCAGTGCTAGAGCACCAGCTGAGCAGTACTTC
CDR3: CSARAPAEQYF

D: NA
J: TRBJ1-6
V: TRBV5-1
size: few
DNA: TGCGCCAGCAGCTTGCCCGGGGATTCACCCCCCCACTTT
CDR3: CASSLPGDSPPHF

D: NA
J: TRBJ1-5
V: TRBV5-1
size: many
DNA: TGCGCCAGCAGCAAGACCCGGGGACAGCCCCAGCATTTT
CDR3: CASSKTRGQPQHF

D: NA
J: TRBJ2-5
V: TRBV11-2
size: many
DNA: TGTGCCAGCAGCTTAGGGACAGATGAGACCCAGTACTTC
CDR3: CASSLGTDETQYF

D: TRBD1
J: TRBJ2-1
V: TRBV24-1
size: few
DNA: TGTGCCACTGGGACAGAACACAATGAGCAGTTCTTC
CDR3: CATGTEHNEQFF

D: NA
J: TRBJ2-3
V: TRBV7-2
size: NA
DNA: TGTGCCGGCAGCTTGCCCCCGGATACGCAGTATTTT
CDR3: CAGSLPPDTQYF

D: NA
J: TRBJ1-1
V: TRBV29-1
size: few
DNA: TGCAGCGTGGTGGACAGCACTGAAGCTTTCTTT
CDR3: CSVVDSTEAFF

D: NA
J: TRBJ1-1
V: TRBV7-2
size: many
DNA: TGTGCCAGCAGCTTTTCACGGACGAACACTGAAGCTTTCTTT
CDR3: CASSFSRTNTEAFF

D: NA
J: TRBJ2-7
V: TRBV6-1
size: many
DNA: TGCGCCAGCAGTGATTCCCGGGGGAGCCCTTACGAGCAGTACTTC
CDR3: CASSDSRGSPYEQYF

D: TRBD1
J: TRBJ1-1
V: TRBV29-1
size: NA
DNA: TGCAGCCACCAGGGGGGAATACCACTGGAGAACACTGAAGCTTTCTTT
CDR3: CSHQGGIPLENTEAFF

D: NA
J: TRBJ1-4
V: TRBV10-3
size: few
DNA: TGTGCCATCAGTGCAGGGGACGAAAAACTGTTTTTT
CDR3: CAISAGDEKLFF

D: NA
J: TRBJ2-1
V: TRBV25-1
size: NA
DNA: TGTGCCGTCTCCTTGGGCCGCATCAATGAGCAGTTCTTC
CDR3: CAVSLGRINEQFF

D: TRBD2
J: TRBJ2-1
V: TRBV15
size: NA
DNA: TGTGCCACCAGCAGAGATGGAGGACTAGCGGGAAGCGGGTTCTTC
CDR3: CATSRDGGLAGSGFF

D: TRBD2
J: TRBJ2-1
V: TRBV7-3
size: many
DNA: TGTGCCAGCAGCGCCAGGGGAACTAGCGGGAGGGCCAATGAGCAGTTCTTC
CDR3: CASSARGTSGRANEQFF

D: NA
J: TRBJ2-7
V: TRBV11-2
size: many
DNA: TGTGCCAGCAGCCTCCTGTGGGAGCAGTACTTC
CDR3: CASSLLWEQYF

D: NA
J: TRBJ2-3
V: TRBV27
size: many
DNA: TGTGCCAGCAGGACTTCCCAATCGGATACGCAGTATTTT
CDR3: CASRTSQSDTQYF

D: NA
J: TRBJ2-6
V: TRBV5-1
size: NA
DNA: TGCGCCAGCAGCTTGAGTATCGGCTCTGGGGCCAACGTCCTGACTTTC
CDR3: CASSLSIGSGANVLTF

D: TRBD2
J: TRBJ2-7
V: TRBV3-1
size: many
DNA: TGTGCCAGCAGCCAAGTACTAGCGGGTGTCGCCTACGAGCAGTACTTC
CDR3: CASSQVLAGVAYEQYF

D: NA
J: TRBJ2-1
V: TRBV11-2
size: NA
DNA: TGTGCCAGCAGCAAGGCGGATGAGCAGTTCTTC
CDR3: CASSKADEQFF

D: TRBD1
J: TRBJ1-2
V: TRBV12-3/TRBV12-4
size: many
DNA: TGTGCCAGCAGTTTAACAGGGGGCATGGTTGGCTACACCTTC
CDR3: CASSLTGGMVGYTF

D: NA
J: TRBJ1-3
V: TRBV27
size: NA
DNA: TGTGCCAGCCAACCCTACCCGGGGGGAAACACCATATATTTT
CDR3: CASQPYPGGNTIYF